What follows are 6 T cell receptor beta chains derived from one specimen sequenced in a study of beta chain features in type 1 diabetes. Regarding the study as a whole: Moderate but significant shortening of TCRB CDR3s was recorded in all four CD4+ subsets from Type 1 diabetes patients.

No antigen has been identified for these receptors. Since all of the isolated RNA was reverse transcribed, expressed TCRB transcripts were what got sequenced. The protocol was immunoSEQ multiplex PCR, while the TCRdb copy is restricted to in-frame clones and leaves out a portion. Of 280,000 or so clones in the sample, approximately 16% were seen once. Sequencing was performed on naive CD4+ T cells from blood. The receptor set was obtained from a man aged 18 to 35 with type 1 diabetes.

This rearrangement joins TRBV25-1 to TRBJ2-4, with D unclear. The germline V gene has CDR1 MGHDK and CDR2 SYGVNS. The CDR3 extends over 12 amino acids. Trimming left V 4 bases short and J 7 bases short, with 8 bases between. The CDR3 here is CASSADWNIQYF. The CDR3, as DNA: TGTGCCAGCAGTGCCGACTGGAACATTCAGTACTTC.

The V gene is TRBV9, the J gene TRBJ2-7, with TRBD1 matching 7 bases. This CDR3 has 12 amino acids. Losses at the gene ends were 3 bases for V and 6 bases for J; bases not matched to a gene: 3. Germline CDR1 reads SGDLS; CDR2 reads YYNGEE. This CDR3 reads CASSAPGGEQYF. CDR3 coding DNA: TGTGCCAGCAGCGCCCCAGGGGGCGAGCAGTACTTC.

This clone was counted between two and nine times. One end of the junction varies from germline; a read error may be responsible. J is TRBJ2-5 and V is TRBV7-2, with a possible D match to TRBD1 (6 bases). CDR1 and CDR2 from the germline V gene are SGHTA and FQGNSA. The CDR3 is 13 amino acids. For the CDR3, the DNA is TGTGCCAGCAGCTTAGATAGGGGGATTGGATCAAACTTC. Its translation is CASSLDRGIGSNF.

This clone was seen a handful of times. V gene TRBV6-5 combines with J gene TRBJ1-4, with unresolved D. Per germline, CDR1 MNHEY and CDR2 SVGAGI. Deletions cut 6 bases from V and 4 bases from J, with 12 bases between. The CDR3 covers 14 residues. In nucleotides, the CDR3 is TGTGCCAGCAGCAGTAGACGGGTTAATGAAAAACTGTTTTTT. Protein sequence: CASSSRRVNEKLFF.

A few counts support this clone. The rearrangement joins TRBV16 to TRBJ1-1; perhaps TRBD1 as D (5 bases). CDR1 is KGHSY, CDR2 FQNENV, per germline. The V and J ends lost 2 bases and 6 bases respectively, with 7 bases between them. The length of the CDR3 is 12 residues. The CDR3 loop is CASSQGGAEAFF. As DNA, the CDR3 is TGTGCCAGCAGCCAAGGGGGGGCTGAAGCTTTCTTT.

In its sample, this clone was seen a few times. The rearrangement links TRBV30 to TRBJ1-1; the D is unclear. V lost 2 bases and J lost 4, with 11 bases in between. There are 13 residues in the CDR3. Germline values: CDR1 GTSNPN, CDR2 SVGIG (reference sequence). In DNA, the CDR3 is TGTGCCTGGAGTCCCAGCTGGGCCACTGAAGCTTTCTTT. Translation gives CAWSPSWATEAFF.